This T cell receptor beta chain originates from a study of blood T cell repertoires in COVID-19. Study at large: The analysed material was cDNA or gDNA that came from T cells, B-cell-depleted T cells, or PBMCs.

Participants' reported clinical history set cohort assignment. Cohort 3 recovered donors had two negative PCRs, clearance, or symptom resolution. Authors' analysis steps: Amplification from reference gene primers served as the basis for estimated nucleated cell counts. Sequenced by immunoSEQ multiplex PCR; TCRdb stores in-frame clones only, minus some. Clonal size and the V and J genes are those of that table, whereas D and trimming came from the DNA. Here the sample spans a few hundred thousand clones, 85% to 90% being singletons. J was trimmed by 3 bases and V by 5 bases; bases with no gene match: 5. CDR3 size: 14 residues. The germline gives CDR1 SGHTA, CDR2 FQGNSA.

The sample was PBMCs or T cells enriched from blood (not recorded which). This clonotype originated in a man aged 25-45 years who had recovered from COVID-19. The chain combines TRBV7-2 with TRBJ1-1; TRBD1 agrees at 8 bases. Here the CDR3 reads CASSANRGDTEAFF. The CDR3 nucleotides read TGTGCCAGCAGCGCCAACAGGGGGGACACTGAAGCTTTCTTT.